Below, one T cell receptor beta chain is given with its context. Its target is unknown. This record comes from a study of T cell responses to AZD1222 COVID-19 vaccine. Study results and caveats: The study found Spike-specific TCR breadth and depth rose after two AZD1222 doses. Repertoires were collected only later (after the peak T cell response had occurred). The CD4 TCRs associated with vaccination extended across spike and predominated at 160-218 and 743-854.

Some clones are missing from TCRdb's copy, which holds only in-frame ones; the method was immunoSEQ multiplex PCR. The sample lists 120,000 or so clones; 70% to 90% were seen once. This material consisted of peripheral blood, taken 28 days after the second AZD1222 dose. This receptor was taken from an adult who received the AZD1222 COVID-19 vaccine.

The CDR3 DNA reads as TGTGCCAGCAGTGACTCTCGCGGGGGGTTCAATGAGCAGTTCTTC. Translated: CASSDSRGGFNEQFF. The chain combines TRBV6-4 with TRBJ2-1; 8 bases are shared with TRBD2. Trimming took 0 bases from V and 6 from J; bases not matched to a gene: 4. This CDR3 region has 15 residues. CDR1 and CDR2 (germline): MRHNA, SNTAGT.